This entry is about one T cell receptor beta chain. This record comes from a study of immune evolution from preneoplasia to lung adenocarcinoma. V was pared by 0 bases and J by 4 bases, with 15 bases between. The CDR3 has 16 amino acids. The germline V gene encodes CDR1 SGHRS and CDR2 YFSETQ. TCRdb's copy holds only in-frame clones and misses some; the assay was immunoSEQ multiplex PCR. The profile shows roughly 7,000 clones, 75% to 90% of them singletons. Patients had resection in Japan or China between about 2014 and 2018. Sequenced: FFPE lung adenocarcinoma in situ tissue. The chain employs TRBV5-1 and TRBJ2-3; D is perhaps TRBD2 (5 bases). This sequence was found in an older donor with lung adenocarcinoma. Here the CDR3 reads CASSLAGSVGADTQYF. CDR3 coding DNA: TGCGCCAGCAGCTTGGCTGGTTCCGTCGGGGCAGATACGCAGTATTTT.